This entry lists 14 T cell receptor beta chains sequenced from one sample in a study of metastatic and nonmetastatic thyroid tumors. TCRdb called clones again from the PCR reads with MiXCR. Of more than 6,000 clones listed, about 30% are singletons. No patient received treatment before thyroid surgery. The sequencing sample was made of adjacent normal tissue. These receptors came from a female donor with papillary thyroid cancer or a benign thyroid nodule (not recorded which). Some clones in this sample may be carry-over from other donors' samples.

The chain links TRBV20-1 to TRBJ2-7; 8 nucleotides match TRBD2. Germline V gene sequence: CDR1 DFQATT, CDR2 SNEGSKA (reference sequence). Unmatched junction bases numbered 8, after V lost 4 bases and J lost 6 bases. This CDR3 spans 13 amino acids. The CDR3 region has the DNA TGCAGTGCTAATAGCGGGATCGCGGGCGAGCAGTACTTC. Translation gives CSANSGIAGEQYF.

This rearrangement joins TRBV7-9 to TRBJ1-1; perhaps TRBD1 as D (6 bases). CDR1 and CDR2 (germline): SEHNR, FQNEAQ (reference sequence). The ends were cut back, 1 base at V and 4 bases at J, with 10 bases in the middle. This CDR3 region has 14 residues. The CDR3 DNA sequence: TGTGCCAGCAGCTTAGGGGGGGCGGCCACTGAAGCTTTCTTT. Protein sequence: CASSLGGAATEAFF.

V is TRBV5-6 and J is TRBJ1-1, with TRBD1 identical over 8 bases. Germline trimming cut 2 bases from V and 3 bases from J; bases unmatched to any gene: 9. Germline CDR1 and CDR2: SGHDT and YYEEEE. The CDR3 has 16 amino acids. The CDR3 nucleotides are TGTGCCAGCAGCTTCAGGGGGACAGGAGGCTACACTGAAGCTTTCTTT. It encodes CASSFRGTGGYTEAFF.

The table lists this clone with a few counts. The chain employs TRBV27 and TRBJ2-7; 7 positions match TRBD2. The CDR3 is 15 residues long. With V trimmed by 6 bases and J by 0 bases, 8 bases remained unmatched. Germline V lookup: CDR1 MNHEY, CDR2 SMNVEV (reference sequence). The CDR3 spells CASSTRGGLSYEQYF. CDR3 coding DNA: TGTGCCAGCAGCACCCGCGGGGGACTCTCCTACGAGCAGTACTTC.

The sample holds a few counts of this clone. A read error may account for a junction end that differs from germline. J is TRBJ2-2 and V is TRBV10-1, with 7 bases lining up with TRBD1. The CDR3 is made up of 14 amino acids. From germline, CDR1 is WNHNN and CDR2 SYGVQD (reference sequence). CDR3 residues: CASSGQGTTGELFF. As DNA, the CDR3 is TGCGCCAGCAGTGGACAGGGTACCACCGGGGAGCTGTTCTTT.

The chain has TRBV11-2 and TRBJ1-2, with TRBD1 matching over 8 bases. This CDR3 region has 18 residues. V lost 1 base and J lost 6; bases outside the gene matches: 16. Germline V gene data show CDR1 as SGHAT and CDR2 as FQNNGV. CDR3 loop: CASSLGMGLGQGIDGYTF. DNA for the CDR3: TGTGCCAGCAGCTTAGGGATGGGCCTTGGACAGGGAATAGATGGCTACACCTTC.

The chain has TRBV30 and TRBJ1-1; D is perhaps TRBD1 (6 bases). The CDR3 spans 13 residues. Per the germline V gene, CDR1 is GTSNPN and CDR2 is SVGIG (reference sequence). V lost 0 bases to trimming and J lost 7 bases, with 12 bases between them. CDR3 bases: TGTGCCTGGAGTGTCGGCAGGGGAAGTGAAGCTTTCTTT. Translation gives CAWSVGRGSEAFF.

To note about this clone: Here the CDR3 omits its conserved ending phenylalanine or tryptophan, so a read error is the likely source. The rearrangement links TRBV6-1 to TRBJ2-5; 7 bases are a match to TRBD2. CDR1 MNHNS and CDR2 SASEGT come from the germline V gene. V lost 5 bases to trimming and J lost 4 bases; unmatched junction nucleotides: 13. CDR3 length: 16 amino acids. The CDR3 DNA reads as TGTGCCAGCAGTTTATCTCGCGGGGGAAGGAGAGAGACCCAGTACCTC. Its protein product is CASSLSRGGRRETQYL.

The chain combines TRBV11-2 with TRBJ1-3, with D tentatively TRBD1 (5 bases). CDR3 size: 15 residues. Germline-derived CDR1 and CDR2 are SGHAT and FQNNGV. The germline V and J ends were trimmed by 3 bases and 1 base, with 10 bases remaining between them. Here the CDR3 reads CASSFGTLSGNTIYF. In nucleotides, the CDR3 is TGTGCCAGCAGCTTTGGGACGCTTTCTGGAAACACCATATATTTT.

V gene TRBV6-2 or TRBV6-3 combines with J gene TRBJ2-7, with D perhaps assigned TRBD1 or TRBD2 (6 bases each). V shed 1 base and J shed 2 bases, with 15 bases lying between them. Germline CDR1 MNHEY, CDR2 SVGEGT. This CDR3 contains 16 residues. The CDR3 nucleotides are TGTGCCAGCAGTTACTTAGGGGGGTCGTTACCCTACGAGCAGTACTTC. As protein: CASSYLGGSLPYEQYF.

About this clone itself: A much larger clonotype is one base distant, so this may be a read error. The chain links TRBV6-2 or TRBV6-3 to TRBJ1-1; D is possibly TRBD1 (5 bases). The CDR3 contains 13 residues. Germline V lookup: CDR1 MNHEY, CDR2 SVGEGT. The DNA of the CDR3 is TGTGCCAGCATAACCGACAGCCACGCTGAAGCTTTCTTC. Translated: CASITDSHAEAFF.

As regards this clone: A junction boundary mismatches the germline segment, possibly from a read error. The J gene is TRBJ1-3, the V gene TRBV12-3 or TRBV12-4, with D possibly matching TRBD1 (5 bases). CDR3 length: 13 residues. The CDR3 loop is CAISFGGKNTISF. In DNA form, the CDR3 reads TGTGCCATCAGTTTCGGGGGTAAAAACACCATATCTTTT.

This clone was picked up a small number of times. Just one base apart from a much larger clone, this may be a read error. Other DNA sequences from this sample encode an identical CDR3 as well. The chain combines TRBV29-1 with TRBJ2-6, with D perhaps given as TRBD1 or TRBD2 (5 bases each). CDR3 length: 16 residues. The V gene's germline CDR1 is SQVTM and CDR2 ANQGSEA. CDR3 DNA: TGTAGCGTCGAAGGGTCAGGGAGCTCTGGGGCCAACGTCCTGACTTTC. This translates into CSVEGSGSSGANVLTF.

This clone was observed a few times. This chain links TRBV2 with TRBJ2-3; D is ambiguous. The length of the CDR3 is 15 residues. The V and J ends lost 1 base and 5 bases respectively, with 13 bases between them. Germline lookup yields CDR1 SNHLY and CDR2 FYNNEI. CDR3 protein: CASSEGPPGVDTQYF. CDR3 DNA: TGTGCCAGCAGTGAAGGCCCCCCCGGTGTAGATACGCAGTATTTT. The full variable domain, with the rest looked up from reference TRBV2 and TRBJ2-3, is EPEVTQTPSHQVTQMGQEVILRCVPISNHLYFYWYRQILGQKVEFLVSFYNNEISEKSEIFDDQFSVERPDGSNFTLKIRSTKLEDSAMYFCASSEGPPGVDTQYFGPGTRLTVL.